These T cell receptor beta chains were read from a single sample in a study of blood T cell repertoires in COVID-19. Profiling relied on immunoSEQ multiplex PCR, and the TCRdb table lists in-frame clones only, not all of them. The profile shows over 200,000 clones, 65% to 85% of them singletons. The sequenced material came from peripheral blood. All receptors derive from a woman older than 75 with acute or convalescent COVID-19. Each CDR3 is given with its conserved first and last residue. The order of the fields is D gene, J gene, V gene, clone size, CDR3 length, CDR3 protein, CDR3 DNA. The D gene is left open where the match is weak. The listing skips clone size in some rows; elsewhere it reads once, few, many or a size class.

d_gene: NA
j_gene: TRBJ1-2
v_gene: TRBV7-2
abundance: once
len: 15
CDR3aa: CASSFGTRANYGYTF
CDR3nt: TGTGCCAGCAGCTTCGGGACACGAGCTAACTATGGCTACACCTTC

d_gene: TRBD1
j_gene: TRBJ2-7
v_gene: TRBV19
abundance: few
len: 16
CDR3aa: CASSIRDRGPPYEQYF
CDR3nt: TGTGCCAGTAGTATTAGGGACAGGGGGCCCCCCTACGAGCAGTACTTC

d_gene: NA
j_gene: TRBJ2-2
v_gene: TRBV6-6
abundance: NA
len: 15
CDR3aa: CASSYSQGMAGELFF
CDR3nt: TGTGCCAGCAGTTACTCTCAGGGGATGGCCGGGGAGCTGTTTTTT

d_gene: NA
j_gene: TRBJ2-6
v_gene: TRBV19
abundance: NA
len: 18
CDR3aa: CASSIWEVGGGGANVLTF
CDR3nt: TGTGCCAGTAGTATTTGGGAGGTCGGAGGAGGCGGGGCCAACGTCCTGACTTTC

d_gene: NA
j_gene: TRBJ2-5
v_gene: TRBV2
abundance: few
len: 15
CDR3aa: CASSGGGRNIETQYF
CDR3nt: TGTGCCAGCAGTGGGGGGGGCCGGAACATCGAGACCCAGTACTTC

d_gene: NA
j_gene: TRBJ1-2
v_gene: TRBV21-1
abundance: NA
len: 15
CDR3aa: CASSKGRRVNYGYTF
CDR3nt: TGTGCCAGCAGCAAAGGTCGGAGGGTGAACTATGGCTACACCTTC

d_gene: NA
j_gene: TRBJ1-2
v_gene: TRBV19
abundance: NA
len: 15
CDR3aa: CASQPHREGGYGYTF
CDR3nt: TGTGCCAGTCAACCCCACAGGGAGGGTGGCTATGGCTACACCTTC

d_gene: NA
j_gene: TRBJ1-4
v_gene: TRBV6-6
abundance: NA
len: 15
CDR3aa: CASSSLDETKEKLFF
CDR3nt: TGTGCCAGCAGTTCCCTAGACGAGACCAAGGAAAAACTGTTTTTT

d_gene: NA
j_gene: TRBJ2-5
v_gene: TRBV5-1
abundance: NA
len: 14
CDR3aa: CASSLEGQQETQYF
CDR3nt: TGCGCCAGCAGCTTGGAAGGACAGCAAGAGACCCAGTACTTC

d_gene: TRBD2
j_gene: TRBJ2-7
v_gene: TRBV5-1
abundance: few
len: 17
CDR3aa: CASSLRTGLAGGYEQYF
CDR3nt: TGCGCCAGCAGCTTGCGGACGGGACTAGCGGGGGGGTACGAGCAGTACTTC

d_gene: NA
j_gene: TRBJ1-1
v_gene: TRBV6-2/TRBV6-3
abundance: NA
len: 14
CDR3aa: CASSYSAGNTEAFF
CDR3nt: TGTGCCAGCAGTTACTCGGCAGGGAACACTGAAGCTTTCTTT

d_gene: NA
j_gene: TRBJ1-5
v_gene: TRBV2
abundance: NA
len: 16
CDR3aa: CASSENTGYSNQPQHF
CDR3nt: TGTGCCAGCAGTGAAAACACAGGGTATAGCAATCAGCCCCAGCATTTT

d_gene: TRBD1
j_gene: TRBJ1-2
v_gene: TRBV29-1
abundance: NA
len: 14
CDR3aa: CSVGTGTANYGYTF
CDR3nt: TGCAGCGTTGGGACCGGGACAGCTAACTATGGCTACACCTTC

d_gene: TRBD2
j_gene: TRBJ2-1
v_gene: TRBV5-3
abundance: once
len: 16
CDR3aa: CARHRVRLAGDNEQFF
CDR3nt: TGTGCCAGACACAGGGTTCGACTAGCGGGAGACAATGAGCAGTTCTTC

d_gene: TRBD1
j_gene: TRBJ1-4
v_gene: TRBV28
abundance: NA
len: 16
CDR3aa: CASSPMGGQGTGGLFF
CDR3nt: TGTGCCAGCAGTCCCATGGGAGGACAGGGCACAGGGGGTCTGTTTTTT

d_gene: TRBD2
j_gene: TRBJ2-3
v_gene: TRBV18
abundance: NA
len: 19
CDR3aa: CASSPRLAGGIASTDTQYF
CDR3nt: TGTGCCAGCTCACCGCGACTAGCGGGGGGCATAGCTAGCACAGATACGCAGTATTTT

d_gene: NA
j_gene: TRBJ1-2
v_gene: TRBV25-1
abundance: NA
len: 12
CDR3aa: CASQGLPGGYTF
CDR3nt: TGTGCCAGCCAGGGGTTACCCGGTGGCTACACCTTC

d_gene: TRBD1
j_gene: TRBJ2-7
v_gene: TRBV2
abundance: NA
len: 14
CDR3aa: CASREGTGSYEQYF
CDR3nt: TGTGCCAGCCGAGAAGGGACAGGCTCCTACGAGCAGTACTTC

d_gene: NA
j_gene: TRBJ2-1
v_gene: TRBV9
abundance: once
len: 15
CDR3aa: CASSPTLSSYNEQFF
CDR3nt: TGTGCCAGCAGCCCTACCCTGAGCTCCTACAATGAGCAGTTCTTC

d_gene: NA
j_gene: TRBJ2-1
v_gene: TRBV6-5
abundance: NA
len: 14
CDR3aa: CASRYTGTYNEQFF
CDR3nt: TGTGCCAGCAGATATACCGGGACCTACAATGAGCAGTTCTTC

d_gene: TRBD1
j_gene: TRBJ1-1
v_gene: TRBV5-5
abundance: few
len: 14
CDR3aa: CASSSTGGRAEAFF
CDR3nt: TGTGCCAGCAGCTCGACAGGGGGAAGGGCTGAAGCTTTCTTT

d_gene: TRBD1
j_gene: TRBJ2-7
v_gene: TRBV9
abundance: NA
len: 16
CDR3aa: CASARTGTGDIYEQYF
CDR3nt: TGTGCCAGCGCAAGGACCGGGACAGGGGACATCTACGAGCAGTACTTC

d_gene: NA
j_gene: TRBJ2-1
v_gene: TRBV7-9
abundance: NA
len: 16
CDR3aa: CASSLHRVFVDNEQFF
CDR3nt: TGTGCCAGCAGCTTACACAGGGTATTTGTCGACAATGAGCAGTTCTTC

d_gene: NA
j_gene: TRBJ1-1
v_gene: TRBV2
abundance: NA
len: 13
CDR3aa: CASSEVENTEAFF
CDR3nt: TGTGCCAGCAGTGAAGTAGAGAACACTGAAGCTTTCTTT

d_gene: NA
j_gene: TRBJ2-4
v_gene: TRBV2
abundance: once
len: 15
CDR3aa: CASSESGQAKNIQYF
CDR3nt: TGTGCCAGCAGTGAATCTGGACAGGCCAAAAACATTCAGTACTTC

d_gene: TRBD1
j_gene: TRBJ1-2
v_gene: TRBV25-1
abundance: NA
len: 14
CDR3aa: CASSGGTGPYGYTF
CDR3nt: TGTGCCAGCAGTGGCGGGACAGGGCCCTATGGCTACACCTTC

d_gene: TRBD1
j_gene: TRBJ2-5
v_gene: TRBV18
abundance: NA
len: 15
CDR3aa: CASSFGTVKGETQYF
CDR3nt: TGTGCCAGCTCGTTTGGGACAGTAAAGGGGGAGACCCAGTACTTC

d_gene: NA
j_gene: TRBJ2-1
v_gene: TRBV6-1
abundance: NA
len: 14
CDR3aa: CASSEPGEYNEQFF
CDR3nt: TGTGCCAGCAGTGAACCGGGAGAGTACAATGAGCAGTTCTTC

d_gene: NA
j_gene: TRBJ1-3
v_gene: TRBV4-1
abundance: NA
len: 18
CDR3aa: CASSQDRDRPTPGNTIYF
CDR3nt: TGCGCCAGCAGCCAAGATAGAGACAGGCCTACCCCTGGAAACACCATATATTTT

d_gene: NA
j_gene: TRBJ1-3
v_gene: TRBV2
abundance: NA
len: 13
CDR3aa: CASAFEIGNTIYF
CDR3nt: TGTGCCAGCGCCTTCGAGATTGGAAACACCATATATTTT

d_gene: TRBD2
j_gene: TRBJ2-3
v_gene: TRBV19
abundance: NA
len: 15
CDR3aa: CASSNVLAGGDTQYF
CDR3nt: TGTGCCAGTAGTAATGTACTAGCGGGAGGAGATACGCAGTATTTT

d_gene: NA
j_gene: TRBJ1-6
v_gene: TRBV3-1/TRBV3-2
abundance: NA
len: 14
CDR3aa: CASSHTGLDSPLHF
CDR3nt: TGTGCCAGCAGCCATACAGGGTTAGATTCACCCCTCCACTTT

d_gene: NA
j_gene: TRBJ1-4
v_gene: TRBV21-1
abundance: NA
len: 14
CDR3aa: CASSAGMRGEKLFF
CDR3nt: TGTGCCAGCAGTGCCGGGATGCGCGGTGAAAAACTGTTTTTT

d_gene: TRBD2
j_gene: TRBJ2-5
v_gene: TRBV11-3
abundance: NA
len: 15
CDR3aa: CASSPRTSGGETQYF
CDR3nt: TGTGCCAGCAGCCCCCGGACTAGCGGGGGGGAGACCCAGTACTTC

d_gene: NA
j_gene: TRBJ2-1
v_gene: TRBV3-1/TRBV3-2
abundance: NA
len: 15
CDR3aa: CASSPMSRGYNEQFF
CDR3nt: TGTGCCAGCAGCCCGATGTCACGGGGCTACAATGAGCAGTTCTTC

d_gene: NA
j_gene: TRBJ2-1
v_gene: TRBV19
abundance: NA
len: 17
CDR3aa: CASSISRQLPAYNEQFF
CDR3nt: TGTGCCAGTAGTATAAGTCGACAGCTCCCTGCCTACAATGAGCAGTTCTTC

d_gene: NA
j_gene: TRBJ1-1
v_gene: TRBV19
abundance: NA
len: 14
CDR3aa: CASSIGRGGTEAFF
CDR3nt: TGTGCCAGTAGTATAGGGAGGGGAGGCACTGAAGCTTTCTTT

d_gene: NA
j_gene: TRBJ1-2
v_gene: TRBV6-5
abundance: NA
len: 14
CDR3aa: CASSPTLANYGYTF
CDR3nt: TGTGCCAGCAGCCCCACTCTAGCTAACTATGGCTACACCTTC

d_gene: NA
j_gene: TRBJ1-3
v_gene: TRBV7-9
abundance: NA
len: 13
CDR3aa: CASSPTGGNTIYF
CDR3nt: TGTGCCAGCAGCCCGACGGGGGGAAACACCATATATTTT

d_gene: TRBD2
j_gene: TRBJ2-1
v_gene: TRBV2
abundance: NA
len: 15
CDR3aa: CASNGLAGGSNEQFF
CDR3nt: TGTGCCAGCAATGGTCTAGCGGGAGGGTCGAATGAGCAGTTCTTC

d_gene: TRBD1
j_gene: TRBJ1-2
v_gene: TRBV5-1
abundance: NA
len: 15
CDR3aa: CASRYARDRGGGYTF
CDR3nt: TGCGCCAGCAGATATGCTCGGGACAGGGGTGGTGGCTACACCTTC

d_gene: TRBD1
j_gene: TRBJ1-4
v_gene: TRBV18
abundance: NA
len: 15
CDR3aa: CASSTDRVPNEKLFF
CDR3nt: TGTGCCAGCTCAACCGACAGGGTTCCTAATGAAAAACTGTTTTTT

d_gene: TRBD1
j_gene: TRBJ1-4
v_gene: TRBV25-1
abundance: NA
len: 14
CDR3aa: CASSDWTGDEKLFF
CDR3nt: TGTGCCAGCAGTGATTGGACAGGGGATGAAAAACTGTTTTTT

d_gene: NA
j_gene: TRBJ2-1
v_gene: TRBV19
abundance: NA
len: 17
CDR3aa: CASSITHAAATHNEQFF
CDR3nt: TGTGCCAGTAGTATAACTCACGCGGCAGCCACTCACAATGAGCAGTTCTTC

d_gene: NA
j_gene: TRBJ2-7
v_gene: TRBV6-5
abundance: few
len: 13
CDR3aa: CASRAGSGYEQYF
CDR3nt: TGTGCCAGCAGGGCGGGTTCGGGCTACGAGCAGTACTTC

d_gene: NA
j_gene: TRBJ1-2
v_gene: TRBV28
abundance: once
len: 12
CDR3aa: CASSLRGSSYTF
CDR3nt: TGTGCCAGCAGTTTGCGAGGGTCAAGCTACACCTTC

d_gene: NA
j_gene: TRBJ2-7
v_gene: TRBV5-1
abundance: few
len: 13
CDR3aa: CASSFDRSYEQYF
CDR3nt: TGCGCCAGCAGCTTCGACAGGTCCTACGAGCAGTACTTC

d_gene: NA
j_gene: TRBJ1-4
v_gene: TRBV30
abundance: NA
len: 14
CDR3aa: CAWSRGGGIEKLFF
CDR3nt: TGTGCCTGGAGTCGGGGTGGGGGGATTGAAAAACTGTTTTTT

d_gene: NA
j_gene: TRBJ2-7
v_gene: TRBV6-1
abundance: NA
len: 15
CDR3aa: CASSEISGLIYEQYF
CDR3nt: TGTGCCAGCAGTGAAATTTCAGGGCTTATCTACGAGCAGTACTTC

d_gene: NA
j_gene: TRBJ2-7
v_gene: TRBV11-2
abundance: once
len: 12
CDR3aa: CASTRSGYEQYF
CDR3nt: TGTGCCAGCACCCGGTCGGGCTACGAGCAGTACTTC

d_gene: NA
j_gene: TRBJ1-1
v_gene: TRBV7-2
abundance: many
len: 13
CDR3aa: CASSLVEDTEAFF
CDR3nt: TGTGCCAGCAGCTTAGTGGAGGACACTGAAGCTTTCTTT

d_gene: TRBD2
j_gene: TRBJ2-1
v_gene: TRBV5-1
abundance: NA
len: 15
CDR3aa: CASSPGTSGYNEQFF
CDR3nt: TGCGCCAGCAGCCCAGGGACTAGCGGGTACAATGAGCAGTTCTTC

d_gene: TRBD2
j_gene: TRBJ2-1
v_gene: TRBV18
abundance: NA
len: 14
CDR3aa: CASSSGLAGQEQFF
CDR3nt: TGTGCCAGCTCATCCGGACTAGCGGGGCAGGAGCAGTTCTTC

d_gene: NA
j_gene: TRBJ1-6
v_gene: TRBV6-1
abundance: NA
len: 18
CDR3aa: CASSAGVLSGNMGSPLHF
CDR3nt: TGTGCCAGCAGTGCAGGGGTTCTATCGGGAAATATGGGTTCACCCCTCCACTTT

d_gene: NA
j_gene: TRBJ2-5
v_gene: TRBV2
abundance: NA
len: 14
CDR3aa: CASKILGDKGTQYF
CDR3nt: TGTGCCAGCAAGATCCTGGGAGATAAGGGGACCCAGTACTTC

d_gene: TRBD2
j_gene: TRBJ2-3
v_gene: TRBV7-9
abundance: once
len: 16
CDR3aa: CASSLVSSGSTDTQYF
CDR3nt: TGTGCCAGCAGCTTAGTATCTAGCGGGAGCACAGATACGCAGTATTTT

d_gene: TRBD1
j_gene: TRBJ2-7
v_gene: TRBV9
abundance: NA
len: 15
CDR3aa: CASSVEGTGHYEQYF
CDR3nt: TGTGCCAGCAGCGTAGAAGGGACAGGGCACTACGAGCAGTACTTC

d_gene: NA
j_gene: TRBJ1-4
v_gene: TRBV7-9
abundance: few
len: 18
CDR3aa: CASSLYTSPRGSNEKLFF
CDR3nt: TGTGCCAGCAGCTTATATACCTCTCCCAGGGGATCTAATGAAAAACTGTTTTTT

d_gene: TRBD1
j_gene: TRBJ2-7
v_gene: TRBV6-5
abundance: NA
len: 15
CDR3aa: CASSPTGQGSYEQYF
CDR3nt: TGTGCCAGCAGTCCTACGGGACAGGGGTCCTACGAGCAGTACTTC

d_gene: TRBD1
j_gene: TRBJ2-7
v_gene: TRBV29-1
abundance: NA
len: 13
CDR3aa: CSVGTGGLYEQYF
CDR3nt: TGCAGCGTGGGGACAGGGGGCCTTTACGAGCAGTACTTC